This is a list of T cell receptor beta chains from one sample in a study of T-cell reconstitution after alpha-beta-depleted transplantation in children. TCRdb reprocessed the PCR reads via MiXCR and lists one record per CDR3 protein. The table records roughly 500,000 distinct CDR3 sequences, 32% of them present only once. The sample was PBMCs from the stem cell graft donor, taken from the stem cell graft. Every receptor here comes from a human donor who donated a stem cell graft to a child with aplastic anemia. CDR3s include the opening cysteine and the closing phenylalanine or tryptophan. The D gene is left open where the match is weak. The size field is filled for only some rows; it gives once, few, many or a size class.

-,-,TRBV5-4,TRBJ2-3,CASGPQADTQYF,TGTGCCAGCGGGCCGCAGGCAGATACGCAGTATTTT
few,TRBD2,TRBV10-1,TRBJ2-3,CASSESSGSPDTQYF,TGCGCCAGCAGTGAGTCTAGCGGGAGCCCAGATACGCAGTATTTT
few,TRBD2,TRBV6-2/TRBV6-3,TRBJ2-5,CASSSTSGSGETQYF,TGTGCCAGCAGTTCGACTAGCGGGAGTGGAGAGACCCAGTACTTC
-,-,TRBV11-2,TRBJ1-2,CASSLSGFNYGYTF,TGTGCCAGCAGCTTAAGCGGGTTTAACTATGGCTACACCTTC
few,-,TRBV19,TRBJ2-1,CASSISEGYNEQFF,TGTGCCAGTAGTATATCGGAGGGGTACAATGAGCAGTTCTTC
few,TRBD2,TRBV11-2,TRBJ2-1,CASSFRLAGGLNEQFF,TGTGCCAGCAGCTTCCGACTAGCGGGAGGCCTCAATGAGCAGTTCTTC
-,TRBD1,TRBV30,TRBJ1-1,CAWASGGPEAFF,TGTGCCTGGGCGTCAGGGGGCCCTGAAGCTTTCTTT
-,-,TRBV4-3,TRBJ2-7,CASSPGLVSYEQYF,TGCGCCAGCAGCCCCGGACTGGTCTCCTACGAGCAGTACTTC
-,-,TRBV20-1,TRBJ2-3,CSARDNRQDTQYF,TGCAGTGCTAGAGATAACAGGCAAGATACGCAGTATTTT
few,-,TRBV29-1,TRBJ2-7,CSVALGQGVEQYF,TGCAGCGTCGCGCTAGGGCAGGGAGTCGAGCAGTACTTC
-,-,TRBV6-2/TRBV6-3,TRBJ1-4,CASSYVFSPEKLFF,TGTGCCAGCAGTTACGTTTTCAGCCCGGAAAAACTGTTTTTT
-,TRBD2,TRBV5-4,TRBJ2-1,CASTSGSGNEQFF,TGTGCCAGCACTAGCGGGAGTGGCAATGAGCAGTTCTTC
-,TRBD2,TRBV11-2,TRBJ2-4,CASSLPPSASGRKNIQYF,TGTGCCAGCAGCTTGCCCCCGTCCGCTAGCGGGAGGAAAAACATTCAGTACTTC
-,-,TRBV7-2,TRBJ2-3,CASSLGRGPDTQYF,TGTGCCAGCAGCTTAGGACGGGGCCCAGATACGCAGTATTTT
few,TRBD2,TRBV11-1,TRBJ2-1,CASSFPTSGRVPYNEQFF,TGTGCCAGCAGCTTCCCCACTAGCGGGAGGGTACCATACAATGAGCAGTTCTTC
few,-,TRBV3-1,TRBJ2-1,CASSRKSNNEQFF,TGTGCCAGCAGCCGAAAGTCCAACAATGAGCAGTTCTTC
few,TRBD2,TRBV27,TRBJ2-1,CASSVGLAGAMGNEQFF,TGTGCCAGCAGCGTGGGACTAGCGGGAGCAATGGGGAATGAGCAGTTCTTC
-,TRBD2,TRBV25-1,TRBJ2-1,CASSESRLAGDEQFF,TGTGCCAGCAGTGAATCGCGACTAGCTGGCGATGAGCAGTTCTTC
-,TRBD2,TRBV12-3/TRBV12-4,TRBJ2-1,CASAERLAGGPSSYNEQFF,TGTGCCAGCGCTGAACGACTAGCGGGAGGCCCGAGCTCCTACAATGAGCAGTTCTTC
few,-,TRBV6-5,TRBJ1-1,CASSYRQRNTEAFF,TGTGCCAGCAGTTACAGACAGAGGAACACTGAAGCTTTCTTT
many,-,TRBV5-8,TRBJ1-3,CASSLDGGSGNTIYF,TGTGCCAGCAGCTTGGACGGGGGCTCTGGAAACACCATATATTTT
-,TRBD1,TRBV25-1,TRBJ1-1,CASSDSGTVSEAFF,TGTGCCAGCAGTGACTCGGGGACAGTGTCTGAAGCTTTCTTT
-,-,TRBV7-2,TRBJ1-1,CASSLGEVGVRGTEAFF,TGTGCCAGCAGCTTAGGGGAGGTTGGGGTCAGAGGCACTGAAGCTTTCTTT
-,TRBD2,TRBV6-5,TRBJ2-5,CASSYFWSGGNQETQYF,TGTGCCAGCAGTTACTTCTGGAGCGGGGGAAACCAAGAGACCCAGTACTTC
-,TRBD2,TRBV5-1,TRBJ2-1,CASSQTSGSLNEQFF,TGCGCCAGCAGCCAGACTAGCGGGAGTTTGAATGAGCAGTTCTTC
-,-,TRBV7-2,TRBJ2-1,CASSLTSAGRRNEQFF,TGTGCCAGCAGCTTAACCTCGGCAGGGAGAAGGAATGAGCAGTTCTTC
-,-,TRBV7-2,TRBJ2-1,CASSLYQGNEQFF,TGTGCCAGCAGTTTATATCAGGGCAATGAGCAGTTCTTC
-,TRBD1,TRBV7-2,TRBJ2-7,CASSLGDRGQYF,TGTGCCAGCAGCCTGGGGGACAGAGGGCAGTACTTC
-,TRBD2,TRBV7-2,TRBJ2-1,CASSVSGLAGVVGYNEQFF,TGTGCCAGCAGCGTATCGGGACTAGCGGGAGTGGTCGGCTACAATGAGCAGTTCTTC
-,TRBD1,TRBV12-3/TRBV12-4,TRBJ1-1,CASGTDRASPEAFF,TGTGCCAGCGGAACTGACAGGGCATCTCCTGAAGCTTTCTTT
-,-,TRBV12-3/TRBV12-4,TRBJ2-2,CASSSGRYGSTGELFF,TGTGCCAGCAGTTCCGGGCGATACGGGAGCACCGGGGAGCTGTTTTTT
-,-,TRBV7-6,TRBJ1-4,CASSFTGHNEKLFF,TGTGCCAGCAGTTTCACAGGGCATAATGAAAAACTGTTTTTT
-,-,TRBV7-3,TRBJ2-1,CASSPGRGINEQFF,TGTGCCAGCAGCCCAGGTCGGGGAATCAATGAGCAGTTCTTC
-,-,TRBV12-5,TRBJ2-1,CASGGTSNEQFF,TGTGCTAGTGGTGGGACTTCCAATGAGCAGTTCTTC
-,-,TRBV14,TRBJ1-3,CASSQDTPGNTIYF,TGTGCCAGCAGCCAAGACACGCCTGGAAACACCATATATTTT
-,-,TRBV9,TRBJ2-6,CASSVGRFSGANVLTF,TGTGCCAGCAGCGTAGGACGGTTCTCTGGGGCCAACGTCCTGACTTTC
-,TRBD1,TRBV6-5,TRBJ2-7,CASSYRLTVQGLTYEQYF,TGTGCCAGCAGTTACAGACTCACGGTACAGGGGCTAACCTACGAGCAGTACTTC
-,TRBD2,TRBV19,TRBJ2-1,CASSPELAGWEYNEQFF,TGTGCCAGTAGCCCTGAACTAGCGGGATGGGAGTACAATGAGCAGTTCTTC
-,-,TRBV29-1,TRBJ1-3,CSVEAFGNTIYF,TGCAGCGTTGAGGCTTTCGGAAACACTATATATTTT
-,-,TRBV7-9,TRBJ2-7,CASSSFGGRAYEQYF,TGTGCCAGCAGCTCATTTGGAGGCAGGGCCTACGAGCAGTACTTC
few,-,TRBV20-1,TRBJ2-3,CSARDFRASTDTQYF,TGCAGTGCTAGAGACTTCCGCGCGAGCACAGATACGCAGTATTTT
few,TRBD2,TRBV7-9,TRBJ2-7,CASSLTYGLGSYEQYF,TGTGCCAGCAGCTTAACTTATGGACTAGGGTCGTACGAGCAGTACTTC
-,-,TRBV12-3/TRBV12-4,TRBJ2-7,CASSFLLGSSYEQYF,TGTGCCAGCAGTTTCCTCCTTGGCAGTTCCTACGAGCAGTACTTC
-,-,TRBV5-1,TRBJ2-2,CASFQGGSRPTGELFF,TGCGCCAGCTTCCAGGGGGGCAGTAGGCCTACCGGGGAGCTGTTTTTT
-,TRBD2,TRBV29-1,TRBJ2-1,CSVEDPGLAGGRSSYNEQFF,TGCAGCGTTGAAGATCCGGGACTAGCGGGAGGGCGAAGCTCCTACAATGAGCAGTTCTTC
-,-,TRBV5-1,TRBJ1-4,CASSLGPGAGQTNEKLFF,TGCGCCAGCAGCTTGGGGCCAGGGGCTGGTCAGACTAATGAAAAACTGTTTTTT
-,TRBD2,TRBV7-2,TRBJ2-1,CASSLELGTKYNEQFF,TGTGCCAGCAGCTTAGAACTCGGGACTAAGTACAATGAGCAGTTCTTC
-,TRBD1,TRBV6-1,TRBJ1-3,CASRPGQGRNTIYF,TGTGCCAGCAGACCGGGACAGGGGAGAAACACCATATATTTT
-,-,TRBV29-1,TRBJ1-2,CSVPPGQGYTF,TGCAGCGTCCCTCCTGGGCAAGGCTACACCTTC
-,TRBD1,TRBV19,TRBJ2-4,CASSRQGLNIQYF,TGTGCCAGTAGTCGACAGGGGTTAAACATTCAGTACTTC
-,TRBD1,TRBV6-5,TRBJ1-5,CASSYFFSQGGNQPQHF,TGTGCCAGCAGTTACTTCTTTTCCCAGGGGGGGAATCAGCCCCAGCATTTT
-,-,TRBV9,TRBJ2-3,CASSVEEGTQYF,TGTGCCAGCAGCGTAGAAGAGGGTACGCAGTATTTT
-,-,TRBV4-2,TRBJ2-4,CASSQGDSGNIQYF,TGTGCCAGCAGCCAAGGGGATAGCGGCAACATTCAGTACTTC
-,-,TRBV4-3,TRBJ2-3,CASSQEYNLDTQYF,TGCGCCAGCAGCCAAGAATACAATCTAGATACGCAGTATTTT
-,-,TRBV6-1,TRBJ2-7,CASSLKQGPNHEQYF,TGTGCCAGCAGCCTAAAACAGGGTCCTAACCACGAGCAGTACTTC
-,TRBD2,TRBV12-3/TRBV12-4,TRBJ2-3,CASSHGGLGGNTQYF,TGTGCCAGCAGCCACGGGGGACTAGGAGGTAATACGCAGTATTTT
-,-,TRBV20-1,TRBJ2-3,CSAGGPPQGDTQYF,TGCAGTGCCGGGGGACCCCCACAGGGGGATACGCAGTATTTT
-,-,TRBV14,TRBJ1-3,CASSQDRHSGNTIYF,TGTGCCAGCAGCCAAGATCGACACTCTGGAAACACCATATATTTT
-,-,TRBV5-1,TRBJ2-1,CASSLDRELYEQFF,TGCGCCAGCAGCTTGGACAGGGAACTCTATGAGCAGTTCTTC
-,-,TRBV15,TRBJ1-1,CATSRGLGGRPEAFF,TGTGCCACCAGCAGAGGTCTCGGGGGGAGACCTGAAGCTTTCTTT